Listed here are 4 T cell receptor beta chains from one sample, sequenced in a study of cytomegalovirus exposure and HLA in healthy donors. Using immunoSEQ multiplex PCR, the repertoire was profiled, and TCRdb retains in-frame clones only, with some absent. The profile covers 150,000 to 200,000 clones, with roughly 91% appearing a single time and 2.5% to 3.5% taken by the ten largest. Sequenced input: PBMCs. These receptors were taken from a man between 18 and 29 years old in good health and CMV-seronegative.

The chain uses TRBV4-1 and TRBJ2-1, with D possibly being TRBD2 (5 bases). With 1 base removed from V and 3 bases from J, the gap between germline ends came to 10 bases. The CDR3 spans 15 residues. The germline CDR1 and CDR2 sequences are MGHRA and YSYEKL. CDR3 residues: CASSQVGGVYNEQFF. CDR3 sequence (DNA): TGCGCCAGCAGCCAAGTAGGAGGTGTCTACAATGAGCAGTTCTTC.

This rearrangement joins TRBV9 to TRBJ2-7; TRBD1 matches at 8 bases. CDR1 is SGDLS, CDR2 YYNGEE, per germline. J lost 5 bases, V lost 4 bases, and 8 bases had no gene match. The CDR3 covers 14 residues. CDR3 amino acids: CASSSAGTGDEQYF. CDR3 bases: TGTGCCAGCAGCTCAGCCGGGACAGGAGACGAGCAGTACTTC.

V usage is TRBV2 and J usage is TRBJ2-3; possibly TRBD2 for D (7 bases). The CDR3 is 18 residues long. CDR1 is SNHLY, CDR2 FYNNEI, per germline. The ends were cut back, 6 bases at V and 3 bases at J, with 25 bases in the middle. The CDR3 region is CASSAPQGRASRTDTQYF. The CDR3 DNA follows: TGTGCCAGCAGCGCACCTCAGGGGAGGGCGTCGAGGACAGATACGCAGTATTTT.

The chain combines TRBV25-1 with TRBJ2-1, with 11 bases aligning to TRBD1. The germline gives CDR1 MGHDK, CDR2 SYGVNS. J was trimmed by 6 bases and V by 6 bases; bases with no gene match: 7. There are 15 residues in the CDR3. The DNA for the CDR3 is TGTGCCAGCAGCGGGGGACAGGGGGAAACCAATGAGCAGTTCTTC. Protein product: CASSGGQGETNEQFF.